This T cell receptor (beta chain) derives from a study of T cell responses to AZD1222 COVID-19 vaccine. Findings and caveats of the study: Rises in breadth and depth of Spike-specific TCRs came after two AZD1222 doses. Dominant CD4 TCR responses targeted spike regions 160-218 and 743-854. The donor cohort was predominantly white British with a female majority, and clonal diversity may have been underestimated.

Measured with immunoSEQ multiplex PCR; TCRdb has only the in-frame clones, and not every one. Of roughly 58,000 clones in the sample, 89% were seen once. On this clone itself: Its antigen is undetermined.

The length of the CDR3 is 16 residues. The trim removed 0 bases at V and 10 bases at J, leaving 9 bases unmatched. Germline CDR1 SGHNT, CDR2 YYREEE (reference sequence). The sequence came from an adult who received the AZD1222 COVID-19 vaccine. This chain links TRBV5-4 with TRBJ2-1, with 11 bases matching TRBD2. Sequenced material: peripheral blood, taken 28 days after the second AZD1222 dose. CDR3 loop: CASSLEALAGGEEQFF. DNA of the CDR3: TGTGCCAGCAGCTTGGAAGCCCTAGCGGGAGGTGAAGAGCAGTTCTTC. Based on the CDR3 plus reference TRBV5-4 and TRBJ2-1, the full variable domain is ETGVTQSPTHLIKTRGQQVTLRCSSQSGHNTVSWYQQALGQGPQFIFQYYREEENGRGNFPPRFSGLQFPNYSSELNVNALELDDSALYLCASSLEALAGGEEQFFGPGTRLTVL.